This T cell receptor beta chain was retrieved from a study of blood T cell repertoires in COVID-19 (dated by TCRdb to 2018 to 2020). Notes on the research overall: Collaborator samples came from the United States, Italy and Spain and covered acute and convalescent phases of COVID-19. The material from the prospective study consisted of cDNA or gDNA derived from T cells, B-cell-depleted T cells, or PBMCs. Subjects who had been exposed to COVID-19, were actively infected with it, or had recovered from it provided the deeply sampled blood TCRbeta repertoires that made up the dataset. A freely available public database, intended as a resource for researchers studying the immune response to SARS-CoV-2, is where the repertoires were released. The samples were drawn from two sources: the first 160 participants of the ongoing ImmuneRACE study, and about 1,300 subjects contributed by 6 global collaborators. The sample metadata nearly always contained a de-identified subject ID, COVID-19 status, age in years and sex. Where available, HLA class I and class II types were taken from metadata supplied by the sample provider and were not determined by assay-based typing. The investigation overall reported the following: How much clinical and demographic metadata was included differed by source and by participant, and the metadata was provided uncurated.

A second Seattle source provided samples from volunteer blood donors who had recovered from COVID-19. The collaborating institutions used their own protocols to collect whole blood in K2EDTA tubes. Collaborator samples were shipped for TCRbeta analysis as frozen whole blood, isolated PBMCs, or DNA extracted from either sample type. The CDR3 measures 19 amino acids from cysteine to phenylalanine. Only the CDR3 part of the read is kept: 57 bases, read in frame from the first base. The germline V gene supplies CDR1 SNHLY and CDR2 FYNNEI. At the junction V is shortened by 7 bases and J by 2 bases; bases outside the gene matches: 15. A note on this clone: Its recognized antigen is unknown. Within one base of it there is no much larger clone, and no base qualities were kept.

TCRbeta CDR3 regions were amplified from genomic DNA using the immunoSEQ Assay, a bias-controlled multiplex PCR. From the authors' description of their analysis: The number of nucleated cells in each sample was estimated from the amplification of reference gene primers within the assay. Sequence reads were collapsed and filtered to measure the absolute abundance of every unique TCRbeta CDR3 rearrangement. For each sample, productive Simpson clonality was calculated as the square root of Simpson's diversity index over productive rearrangements. TCRdb took over this immuneACCESS table, retaining in-frame rearrangements with V and J assigned. Such tables are incomplete; in checked studies, under half of the missing clones stem from an unresolved V gene, and the remainder is unexplained. The D gene and trimming were derived from the DNA, and the V and J assignments and clone size from that table. Recorded for this sample are about 210,000 clones; more than 65% of them occurred a single time. Around 2.4% of the sample goes to the ten largest clones.

The sequence was collected from a man in his forties who had recovered from COVID-19. The sample was peripheral blood. Recombination connected TRBV2 to TRBJ2-3; 13 bases in between match TRBD2. The nucleotide sequence is given as TGTGCCAGCATGAAGGGCTTGGGACTAGCGGGGACAACCACAGATACGCAGTATTTT. This encodes CASMKGLGLAGTTTDTQYF.